This T cell receptor beta chain originates from a study of cytomegalovirus exposure and HLA in healthy donors. About this clone: Its target is unknown.

Profiling relied on immunoSEQ multiplex PCR, and the TCRdb table lists in-frame clones only, not all of them. The sample has about 160,000 clones, roughly nine tenths seen once. General observations from the study: TCR clusters originating in the first cohort tended to co-occur in the 110 or so validation repertoires, according to a later analysis.

This CDR3 is built from 16 residues. V was clipped by 0 bases and J by 5 bases, with 17 bases between them. Germline-derived CDR1 and CDR2 are SGHDT and YYEEEE. This clonotype was obtained from a woman aged 18-29 years in good health and CMV-seropositive. The source material was PBMCs. V gene TRBV5-6 combines with J gene TRBJ2-5, with a tentative D call TRBD2 (6 bases). CDR3 in DNA: TGTGCCAGCAGCTTGGTGGTAGGGGAAGGGAGGGAGACCCAGTACTTC. Its protein product is CASSLVVGEGRETQYF.